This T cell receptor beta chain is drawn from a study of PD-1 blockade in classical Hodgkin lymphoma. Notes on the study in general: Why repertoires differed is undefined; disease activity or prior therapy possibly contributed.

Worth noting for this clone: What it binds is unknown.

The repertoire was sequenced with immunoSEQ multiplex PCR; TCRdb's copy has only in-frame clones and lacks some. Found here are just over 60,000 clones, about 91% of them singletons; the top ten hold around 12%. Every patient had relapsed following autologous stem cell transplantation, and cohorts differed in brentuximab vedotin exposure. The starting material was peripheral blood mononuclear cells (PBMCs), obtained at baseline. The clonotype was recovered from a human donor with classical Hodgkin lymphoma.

CDR3 amino acids: CASSLYREYYEQYF. In DNA form, the CDR3 reads TGTGCCAGCAGCTTGTACAGGGAGTACTACGAGCAGTACTTC. V is TRBV5-6 and J is TRBJ2-7; D is possibly TRBD1 (6 bases). V lost 1 base and J lost 3, with 11 bases in between. In germline, CDR1 is SGHDT, CDR2 YYEEEE. The CDR3 totals 14 residues.